The text below deals with one TCR beta chain. CDR1 and CDR2 (germline): SGHAT, FQNNGV. J lost 3 bases, V lost 0 bases, and 2 bases had no gene match. The CDR3 consists of 15 residues. The assay was immunoSEQ multiplex PCR, and TCRdb's table has in-frame clones only and misses some. The table includes just over 65,000 clones, about 90% detected once. This entry is derived from a study of T cell changes during pregnancy in multiple sclerosis. This sequence originates from a female donor with multiple sclerosis, enrolled in a pregnancy study. The sequenced sample was peripheral blood, obtained in the second trimester of pregnancy. The chain links TRBV11-2 to TRBJ1-5, with TRBD1 matching 7 bases. In DNA, the CDR3 is TGTGCCAGCAGCTTAGAACAGGGGTACAATCAGCCCCAGCATTTT. Encoded protein: CASSLEQGYNQPQHF.